These T cell receptor beta chains were read from a single sample in a study of control samples from healthy donors and cancer patients. Profiling relied on immunoSEQ multiplex PCR, and the TCRdb table lists in-frame clones only, not all of them. The sample consists of about 140,000 clones, 91% of them appearing once. Sample: blood. The receptor source for this set is a man under 40 in good health. CDR3s include the opening cysteine and the closing phenylalanine or tryptophan. A D gene is named only where the DNA matches it firmly. For some rows the clone size is stated as once, few or many, or as a class when expanded; others skip it.

abundance,j_gene,v_gene,d_gene,CDR3nt,CDR3aa
-,TRBJ2-5,TRBV5-1,-,TGCGCCAGCAGCTTCGGGGGTGGGGAGACCCAGTACTTC,CASSFGGGETQYF
-,TRBJ2-3,TRBV27,TRBD2,TGTGCCAGCAGTGGGACTAGCGGGGGGGCCGATACGCAGTATTTT,CASSGTSGGADTQYF
-,TRBJ1-2,TRBV19,TRBD1,TGTGCCAGTAGTGGTCGGGACAGGGTCTATGGCTACACCTTC,CASSGRDRVYGYTF
-,TRBJ1-2,TRBV6-1,-,TGTGCCAGCAGTGAGACGGTCTATGGCTACACCTTC,CASSETVYGYTF
-,TRBJ2-1,TRBV28,-,TGTGCCAGCAGTTTCTCCCTTATAAGACCAGAGCAGTTCTTC,CASSFSLIRPEQFF
-,TRBJ2-7,TRBV28,TRBD1,TGTGCCAGCAGTTTTGGGACAGGGGTGGGTGAGCAGTACTTC,CASSFGTGVGEQYF
-,TRBJ2-7,TRBV5-1,TRBD1,TGCGCCAGCAGCCGGGGACAGGGCTACGAGCAGTACTTC,CASSRGQGYEQYF
-,TRBJ1-2,TRBV29-1,-,TGCAGCGCTAAGGCCCGGGACAACTATGGCTACACCTTC,CSAKARDNYGYTF
-,TRBJ2-1,TRBV5-6,TRBD1,TGTGCCAGCAGCTTGGGACAGGGGAATGAGCAGTTCTTC,CASSLGQGNEQFF
-,TRBJ1-2,TRBV6-5,TRBD1,TGTGCCAGCAGTTACTCTCTACAGGGGACCTATGGCTACACCTTC,CASSYSLQGTYGYTF
-,TRBJ2-1,TRBV29-1,-,TGCAGCGTTTCCGCGAGCTCCTACAATGAGCAGTTCTTC,CSVSASSYNEQFF
-,TRBJ1-2,TRBV29-1,TRBD1,TGCAGCGCCCTGGACAGGGATGCGAGTGGCTACACCTTC,CSALDRDASGYTF
-,TRBJ2-7,TRBV7-3,TRBD1,TGTGCCAGCAGCTTAGATAGGACAGGGTCCTACGAGCAGTACTTC,CASSLDRTGSYEQYF
-,TRBJ1-2,TRBV28,-,TGTGCCAGCAGTTCCCGGGACCTGAACTTCATCTATGGCTACACCTTC,CASSSRDLNFIYGYTF
-,TRBJ1-6,TRBV27,-,TGTGCCAGCAGTTTCCGGACAGCGTCCACCCTCCACTTT,CASSFRTASTLHF
-,TRBJ2-3,TRBV5-4,-,TGTGCCAGCAGCTTACCTGGGGGTAGCAGGCATACGCAGTATTTT,CASSLPGGSRHTQYF
-,TRBJ2-1,TRBV11-2,-,TGTGCCAGCAGCTTCGGGGCCTACAATGAGCAGTTCTTC,CASSFGAYNEQFF
-,TRBJ1-2,TRBV7-2,-,TGTGCCAGCAGCTTAGCAGTAGGGGAGAACTATGGCTACACCTTC,CASSLAVGENYGYTF
-,TRBJ2-7,TRBV19,TRBD1,TGTGCCAGTACGGTGGGGACAGGCAACTCCTACGAGCAGTACTTC,CASTVGTGNSYEQYF
few,TRBJ1-1,TRBV5-6,-,TGTGCCAGCAGCTTGGAGGATCCTGGTGAGGCTGAAGCTTTCTTT,CASSLEDPGEAEAFF
-,TRBJ1-1,TRBV28,-,TGTGCCAGCAGTCGGACGAACACTGAAGCTTTCTTT,CASSRTNTEAFF
-,TRBJ2-1,TRBV5-1,TRBD1,TGCGCCAGCAGCCAGACGGGACAGGGGTACAATGAGCAGTTCTTC,CASSQTGQGYNEQFF
-,TRBJ2-1,TRBV7-8,TRBD2,TGTGCCAGCAGCCCGCGACTAGCGGAGGTCAATGAGCAGTTCTTC,CASSPRLAEVNEQFF
once,TRBJ2-1,TRBV5-1,-,TGCGCCAGCAGCTTGGACGGGACTGACAATGAGCAGTTCTTC,CASSLDGTDNEQFF
-,TRBJ1-2,TRBV6-5,TRBD1,TGTGCCAGCAGTTACGAGGACAGGGGGTATGGCTACACCTTC,CASSYEDRGYGYTF
-,TRBJ2-3,TRBV6-2/TRBV6-3,TRBD2,TGTGCCAGCAGTCTCGGGGGGGCGTCGAATACGCAGTATTTT,CASSLGGASNTQYF
-,TRBJ1-2,TRBV25-1,-,TGTGCCAGCAGTGAGGGCAGATACTATGGCTACACCTTC,CASSEGRYYGYTF
few,TRBJ2-3,TRBV28,-,TGTGCCAGCAATCTAAGCGGATTCTATACGCAGTATTTT,CASNLSGFYTQYF
-,TRBJ2-5,TRBV25-1,-,TGTGCCAGCAGTGAGACACACATACTCAAAGAGACCCAGTACTTC,CASSETHILKETQYF
-,TRBJ1-3,TRBV29-1,-,TGCAGCGTTGCCGGGGGAAACACCATATATTTT,CSVAGGNTIYF
-,TRBJ1-3,TRBV7-9,-,TGTGCCAGCAGCTGGACACCAACCTCTGGAAACACCATATATTTT,CASSWTPTSGNTIYF
-,TRBJ1-6,TRBV28,-,TGTGCCAGCAGTTTTACAGCTTATAATTCACCCCTCCACTTT,CASSFTAYNSPLHF
-,TRBJ1-2,TRBV5-4,-,TGTGCCAGCAGCTTGGATTATGGCTACACCTTC,CASSLDYGYTF
-,TRBJ1-2,TRBV21-1,-,TGTGCCAGCAGCACAGATGGCTACACCTTC,CASSTDGYTF
-,TRBJ2-3,TRBV15,TRBD1,TGTGCCACCCTAGGAAGGGGGCAAAAAGATACGCAGTATTTT,CATLGRGQKDTQYF
-,TRBJ2-7,TRBV11-2,TRBD1,TGTGCCAGCAGCTTAATGGGGAGACAGGGACCCGTAGACGAGCAGTACTTC,CASSLMGRQGPVDEQYF
-,TRBJ1-5,TRBV7-9,-,TGTGCCAGCAGCTTTGACAGTGACAATCAGCCCCAGCATTTT,CASSFDSDNQPQHF
-,TRBJ1-1,TRBV9,-,TGTGCCAGCAGTTTGTGGGGGAGTGCCACTGAAGCTTTCTTT,CASSLWGSATEAFF
-,TRBJ2-3,TRBV4-1,-,TGCGCCAGCAGCCAACAATGGGGGGTTGGAACAGATACGCAGTATTTT,CASSQQWGVGTDTQYF
-,TRBJ1-5,TRBV19,-,TGTGCCAGTAGTATAGGTGAAGGGGTCAGGCCCCAGCATTTT,CASSIGEGVRPQHF
-,TRBJ2-3,TRBV11-2,TRBD2,TGTGCCAGCAGCTCAGCGGGGGGGGTAGATACGCAGTATTTT,CASSSAGGVDTQYF
-,TRBJ2-7,TRBV6-5,-,TGTGCCAGCAGTTACTCTCCTCCAGGGGCCGGCGAGCAGTACTTC,CASSYSPPGAGEQYF
-,TRBJ2-3,TRBV5-1,TRBD2,TGCGCCAGCAGCTCTGGGACTAGTTTCGCAGATACGCAGTATTTT,CASSSGTSFADTQYF
-,TRBJ1-2,TRBV6-6,TRBD1,TGTGCCAGCAGTCAAGGGACAGGGAACTATGGCTACACCTTC,CASSQGTGNYGYTF
once,TRBJ2-3,TRBV19,-,TGTGCCAGTAGTATAGACGACGGCCGCACAGATACGCAGTATTTT,CASSIDDGRTDTQYF
-,TRBJ2-3,TRBV10-1,TRBD2,TGCGCCAGCAGTGATAGACTAGCGGGGAGCACAGATACGCAGTATTTT,CASSDRLAGSTDTQYF
-,TRBJ1-5,TRBV27,-,TGTGCCAGCAGTTTGGCAGGGACGGGTCAGCCCCAGCATTTT,CASSLAGTGQPQHF
few,TRBJ2-7,TRBV7-9,-,TGTGCCAGCAGCTCACGGGCAGGGGGGCCCGAGCAGTACTTC,CASSSRAGGPEQYF
-,TRBJ1-3,TRBV6-5,TRBD1,TGTGCCAGCAGTTTGGGACAGGGTCCTGGAAACACCATATATTTT,CASSLGQGPGNTIYF
-,TRBJ2-3,TRBV5-1,TRBD2,TGCGCCAGCAGCCCGGACGGACTAGCGGGGGGGGATACGCAGTATTTT,CASSPDGLAGGDTQYF
-,TRBJ2-3,TRBV2,TRBD1,TGTGCCAGCAGTAGTGACAGGGGCCTTTGGGATACGCAGTATTTT,CASSSDRGLWDTQYF
-,TRBJ2-7,TRBV7-8,-,TGTGCCAGCAACTCACAGGGTTACGAGCAGTACTTC,CASNSQGYEQYF
-,TRBJ2-1,TRBV11-1,-,TGTGCCAGCCGGGACGTGTACAATGAGCAGTTCTTC,CASRDVYNEQFF
-,TRBJ2-1,TRBV7-3,-,TGTGCCAGCAGCTGGGACGGGAGCTCCTACAATGAGCAGTTCTTC,CASSWDGSSYNEQFF
-,TRBJ2-7,TRBV18,TRBD1,TGTGCCAGCTCACCCCGGGACAGCTCCTACGAGCAGTACTTC,CASSPRDSSYEQYF
-,TRBJ1-4,TRBV5-1,-,TGCGCCAGCAGCTTTGCAGGGGCCGACATCAATGAAAAACTGTTTTTT,CASSFAGADINEKLFF
-,TRBJ1-4,TRBV5-1,TRBD1,TGCGCCAGCAGCACCCGGGGACAGCGAACAACTAATGAAAAACTGTTTTTT,CASSTRGQRTTNEKLFF
-,TRBJ1-2,TRBV27,-,TGTGCCAGCAGAATGAGGCCCGACCCTTTCTATGGCTACACCTTC,CASRMRPDPFYGYTF
-,TRBJ1-2,TRBV2,TRBD1,TGTGCCAGCAGGGCGGGACAGGGCGTCTATGGCTACACCTTC,CASRAGQGVYGYTF
-,TRBJ1-1,TRBV29-1,-,TGCAGCGTCCCAGGGATAGCTGAAGCTTTCTTT,CSVPGIAEAFF